A selection of T cell receptor beta chains follows, all from one sample in a study of cytomegalovirus exposure and HLA in healthy donors. Data came from immunoSEQ multiplex PCR; TCRdb stores just in-frame clones and leaves some out. The table has around 300,000 clones, roughly 90% seen once. The sequenced sample consisted of PBMCs. The receptors were gathered from a woman under 30 in good health and CMV-seronegative. Both conserved end residues are part of each CDR3. The order of the fields is V gene, CDR3 protein.

TRBV14 CASSHVSSYNEQFF
TRBV6-5 CASSPGLAADNEQFF
TRBV28 CASSGGDNYGYTF
TRBV2 CASSVNRETQYF
TRBV27 CASRPLGGNYGYTF
TRBV5-5 CASSLVGYEQYF
TRBV28 CATSRGGSGNTIYF
TRBV7-2 CASSLMQGYNEQFF
TRBV28 CASRPGTGGTNTEAFF
TRBV6-5 CASSYWTSGKNIQYF
TRBV6-1 CASSDGVGENQPQHF
TRBV11-2 CASSTGGAQPQHF
TRBV5-1 CASSYGQELNSPLHF
TRBV6-5 CASSMGTGNTEAFF
TRBV4-2 CASSPHLNDRGQGGYTF
TRBV27 CASSLEGAGRTDTQYF
TRBV1 CTSSRPAGTSGNEQFF